Sequencing of this TCR beta chain was carried out in a study of vaccination and CD4 T cells after COVID-19. Germline CDR1 SGHNT, CDR2 YENEEA. The CDR3 runs 14 residues. V dropped 0 bases and J dropped 5 bases, with 11 bases sitting between them. Concerning this clonotype itself: Its antigen remains unidentified.

Noted treatment: approximately nine-day PBMC culture with coronavirus spike peptide pools or control peptides (ViraFEST assay). CD4+ T cells that had been cultured provided DNA sequenced with the Oncomine TCR Beta short-read assay. TCRdb recomputed calls from the PCR reads with MiXCR, one row per CDR3 protein. The table shows under 20,000 distinct CDR3 sequences, with about three quarters occurring only once. The sample consisted of CD4+ T cells from blood, cultured in vitro, taken after SARS-CoV-2 vaccination. This receptor was obtained from a human donor who received a COVID-19 vaccine. This sequence joins TRBV11-3 and TRBJ2-7; no firm D call. CDR3 coding DNA: TGTGCCAGCAGCTTAGAAGTCTCCTTGGACGAGCAGTACTTC. It is translated as CASSLEVSLDEQYF.